The entry below gives a single T cell receptor (beta chain) sequence along with its context. Its antigen remains unidentified. No qualities accompany the bases; no much larger clone lies one base away. The trial excluded patients who had a history of autoimmune disease or who were on systemic immunosuppression. Peripheral blood for TCR sequencing was drawn from every dose cohort at baseline, at cycle 4 day 1 and at cycle 7 day 1. Samples came from an open-label, multicenter, first-in-human phase I dose-escalation trial of ivuxolimab. The trial enrolled adults with locally advanced or metastatic head and neck squamous cell, hepatocellular, melanoma or renal cell carcinoma. Before TCR sequencing, CD4+ T cells and CD8+ T cells were sorted from peripheral blood as separate populations. This entry belongs to a study of OX40 agonist ivuxolimab in advanced cancers. Broadly, across the study: The costimulatory receptor OX40 (CD134) was targeted by ivuxolimab, a fully human IgG2 agonistic monoclonal antibody. Intravenous ivuxolimab was administered to patients every 2 weeks at six dose levels: 0.01, 0.1, 0.3, 1.5, 3 and 10 mg/kg. Of the 50 to 55 dose-escalation patients, hepatocellular carcinoma was present in around 20, melanoma in around 15, renal cell carcinoma in 9 and head and neck cancer in 9. A male proportion of roughly 85% and a mean age of approximately 58 years, ranging from 23 to 79, were recorded for the dose-escalation cohort. Prior anti-PD-1, anti-PD-L1 or anti-CTLA-4 therapy was permitted, and checkpoint inhibitors had been received by more than 35% of dose-escalation patients. Partial responses were achieved by three dose-escalation patients, of whom one had hepatocellular carcinoma and two had cutaneous melanoma. Peripheral TCRbeta sequencing aimed to test whether ivuxolimab altered TCR sequence diversity and caused clonal T-cell expansion. The paper reports the monotherapy dose-escalation portion (N of about 47 patients) of the phase I ivuxolimab trial.

Genomic DNA was extracted from sorted cells for sequencing of the TCRbeta CDR3 region. The immunoSEQ Assay was used for sequencing of TCRbeta CDR3 regions. TCRdb took over this immuneACCESS table, retaining in-frame rearrangements with V and J assigned. Such tables are incomplete; in checked studies, under half of the missing clones stem from an unresolved V gene, and the remainder is unexplained. Recorded for this sample are over 90,000 clones; almost 90% of them occurred a single time. The ten top clones hold around 0.16% of the sample. Paper-wide results and their limitations: Low levels of normalized T-cell clonal expansion were also seen in some patients who did not respond. Partial responders in the 0.1-3.0 mg/kg groups had among the lowest normalized peripheral clonal expansion, especially among CD8+ T cells. At doses from 0.1 to 3.0 mg/kg, clonal expansion was seen in both CD4+ and CD8+ blood T cells between baseline and week 6. The antigen specificity of the clonally expanded peripheral T cells was not determined. After ivuxolimab, more expanded clones were found on average in CD8+ T cells than in CD4+ T cells.

The sample was CD4+ or CD8+ T cells sorted from blood, taken in a trial of the OX40 agonist ivuxolimab. The clonotype comes from an adult with an advanced solid tumor such as melanoma, head and neck, liver or kidney cancer.

The DNA reads TGCGCCAGCAGCTTGGGTCCGGAAAACCAAGAGACCCAGTACTTC. Its protein product is CASSLGPENQETQYF. This sequence uses TRBV5-1 and TRBJ2-5, with no confident D gene call. The germline V gene encodes CDR1 SGHRS and CDR2 YFSETQ. The CDR3 holds 15 amino acids from the cysteine to the phenylalanine. CDR3 DNA is the only sequence kept; it has 45 bases, read in frame from the first base. A distance of 9 bases separates the germline ends of V and J, which lose 0 bases and 0 bases respectively.